This T cell receptor (beta chain) was identified in a study of blood T cell repertoires in COVID-19. Germline V gives CDR1 MNHEY, CDR2 SMNVEV (reference sequence). CDR3 size: 13 residues. Deletions cut 7 bases from V and 4 bases from J, with 11 bases between. Profiled with immunoSEQ multiplex PCR; TCRdb holds only in-frame clones, not every one. This repertoire shows approximately 44,000 clones, 87% found once; its top ten account for 4.3%. The chain recombines TRBV27 with TRBJ2-1; the D gene is possibly TRBD2 (5 bases). Sequencing used peripheral blood. This TCR came from a man in his sixties with acute or convalescent COVID-19. CDR3 nucleotide sequence: TGTGCCAGCAAGCGCACGGGATACAATGAGCAGTTCTTC. It yields the protein CASKRTGYNEQFF.